These T cell receptor beta chains were read from a single sample in a study of T cell changes during pregnancy in multiple sclerosis. Profiling relied on immunoSEQ multiplex PCR, and the TCRdb table lists in-frame clones only, not all of them. The sample lists about 33,000 clones; 90% to 95% were seen once. The sample in question was CD4+ T cells from peripheral blood mononuclear cells, obtained in the third trimester of pregnancy. These receptors were obtained from a female donor in good health, enrolled as a control in a pregnancy study. The CDR3 runs from the conserved cysteine through the conserved F or W. The order of the fields is clone size, D gene, J gene, V gene, CDR3 protein, CDR3 DNA. D genes are given only for firm matches. The size field is filled for only some rows; it gives once, few, many or a size class.

-,TRBD1,TRBJ2-2,TRBV7-9,CASSFGQANTGELFF,TGTGCCAGCAGCTTTGGACAGGCTAACACCGGGGAGCTGTTTTTT
-,-,TRBJ1-5,TRBV4-1,CASSQAGLGSNQPQHF,TGCGCCAGCAGCCAAGCAGGGCTCGGTAGCAATCAGCCCCAGCATTTT
-,TRBD2,TRBJ2-1,TRBV19,CASRTGAGLVEGEQFF,TGTGCCAGTAGGACCGGAGCGGGACTAGTTGAGGGGGAGCAGTTCTTC
-,-,TRBJ2-7,TRBV7-3,CASSPGTPGTREQYF,TGTGCCAGCAGCCCTGGGACTCCCGGAACCCGAGAGCAGTACTTC
-,TRBD1,TRBJ2-3,TRBV28,CASSSRPGTGSTDTQYF,TGTGCCAGCAGTTCCCGCCCCGGGACAGGATCCACAGATACGCAGTATTTT
-,-,TRBJ1-1,TRBV29-1,CSASLGQNTEAFF,TGCAGCGCCTCCCTTGGACAGAACACTGAAGCTTTCTTT
-,-,TRBJ1-3,TRBV10-1,CASSDRGRGNTIYF,TGCGCCAGCAGTGACAGGGGCCGTGGAAACACCATATATTTT
-,TRBD1,TRBJ1-1,TRBV7-2,CASSLHRDRGTEAFF,TGTGCCAGCAGCCTACACCGGGACAGGGGCACTGAAGCTTTCTTT
-,-,TRBJ1-1,TRBV5-4,CASSEGRAEAFF,TGTGCCAGCAGTGAGGGGAGGGCTGAAGCTTTCTTT
few,-,TRBJ1-6,TRBV5-1,CASSLVSGSPLHF,TGCGCCAGCAGCTTGGTCTCGGGGTCACCCCTCCACTTT
few,TRBD1,TRBJ1-6,TRBV4-1,CASSQEQGAASPLHF,TGCGCCAGCAGCCAGGAACAGGGGGCGGCTTCACCCCTCCACTTT
-,TRBD1,TRBJ1-2,TRBV16,CASTPDRGNGYTF,TGTGCCAGCACCCCGGACAGGGGGAATGGCTACACCTTC
-,-,TRBJ1-5,TRBV29-1,CSVVSGNQPQHF,TGCAGCGTTGTATCCGGCAATCAGCCCCAGCATTTT
once,TRBD2,TRBJ2-1,TRBV11-2,CASSLEWTSGQNEQFF,TGTGCCAGCAGCTTAGAGTGGACTAGCGGGCAAAATGAGCAGTTCTTC
few,-,TRBJ1-3,TRBV15,CATSPRGSGNTIYF,TGTGCCACCAGCCCTCGGGGGTCTGGAAACACCATATATTTT
-,TRBD1,TRBJ1-4,TRBV5-1,CASSSQGKSEKLFF,TGCGCCAGCAGCTCACAGGGGAAGAGTGAAAAACTGTTTTTT
-,-,TRBJ2-3,TRBV11-3,CASSLVGGGADTQYF,TGTGCCAGCAGCTTAGTTGGGGGCGGCGCAGATACGCAGTATTTT
-,TRBD1,TRBJ1-2,TRBV5-4,CASTGVLTGGNYGYTF,TGTGCCAGCACCGGTGTTTTGACAGGGGGTAACTATGGCTACACCTTC
-,TRBD1,TRBJ1-4,TRBV27,CASSWDREKLFF,TGTGCCAGCAGTTGGGACAGAGAAAAACTGTTTTTT
-,-,TRBJ1-1,TRBV29-1,CSSTVGLSNTEAFF,TGCAGCTCGACAGTGGGATTGTCGAACACTGAAGCTTTCTTT
-,-,TRBJ1-3,TRBV9,CASSSDSPISGNTIYF,TGTGCCAGCAGCTCGGACAGCCCAATCTCTGGAAACACCATATATTTT
-,TRBD1,TRBJ2-3,TRBV7-2,CASSTDRGGDTQYF,TGTGCCAGCAGCACCGACAGGGGTGGGGATACGCAGTATTTT
-,TRBD2,TRBJ2-7,TRBV28,CASIPSGRGYEQYF,TGTGCCAGCATACCTAGCGGGAGAGGCTACGAGCAGTACTTC
-,-,TRBJ2-4,TRBV6-1,CASGEVDKNIQYF,TGTGCCAGCGGGGAGGTCGACAAAAACATTCAGTACTTC
-,-,TRBJ2-3,TRBV28,CASSSPGGTDTQYF,TGTGCCAGCAGTTCTCCAGGGGGCACAGATACGCAGTATTTT
few,TRBD2,TRBJ2-1,TRBV5-4,CASSSGTSGGAAEQFF,TGTGCCAGCAGCTCCGGGACTAGCGGGGGGGCGGCTGAGCAGTTCTTC
few,TRBD1,TRBJ1-6,TRBV7-7,CASSSGTGSPLHF,TGTGCCAGCAGCTCCGGGACAGGCTCACCCCTCCACTTT
once,TRBD1,TRBJ1-3,TRBV6-6,CASSYRTGDSGNTIYF,TGTGCCAGCAGTTACAGGACAGGGGACTCTGGAAACACCATATATTTT
-,-,TRBJ2-6,TRBV29-1,CSVESGGGTGANVLTF,TGCAGCGTTGAAAGTGGGGGGGGCACTGGGGCCAACGTCCTGACTTTC
-,-,TRBJ2-7,TRBV28,CASMAGGYPYEQYF,TGTGCCAGCATGGCAGGGGGGTATCCCTACGAGCAGTACTTC
-,-,TRBJ2-5,TRBV5-6,CASSLALQGNLGETQYF,TGTGCCAGCAGCTTGGCCCTACAGGGCAACTTGGGAGAGACCCAGTACTTC
once,-,TRBJ2-5,TRBV7-2,CASIRGYQETQYF,TGTGCCAGCATCCGGGGGTACCAAGAGACCCAGTACTTC
-,-,TRBJ1-3,TRBV6-1,CASLFSGNTIYF,TGTGCCAGCCTTTTCTCTGGAAACACCATATATTTT
-,-,TRBJ2-3,TRBV6-5,CASSYPIGQPDTQYF,TGTGCCAGCAGTTACCCCATAGGACAGCCAGATACGCAGTATTTT
few,-,TRBJ1-6,TRBV19,CASSWGIHNSPLHF,TGTGCCAGTAGTTGGGGCATTCATAATTCACCCCTCCACTTT
-,-,TRBJ1-4,TRBV28,CASSSPYGRDEGEKLFF,TGTGCCAGCAGTAGCCCCTATGGGCGGGACGAGGGGGAAAAACTGTTTTTT
-,-,TRBJ2-6,TRBV19,CASSPGKGSGANVLTF,TGTGCCAGTAGTCCGGGGAAGGGCTCTGGGGCCAACGTCCTGACTTTC
-,TRBD1,TRBJ2-2,TRBV27,CASSFRDRGGGTGELFF,TGTGCCAGCAGTTTTAGGGACAGGGGCGGTGGCACCGGGGAGCTGTTTTTT
-,TRBD2,TRBJ2-1,TRBV28,CASSSPGTSGEVHSYNEQFF,TGTGCCAGCAGTTCCCCCGGGACTAGCGGAGAAGTCCACTCCTACAATGAGCAGTTCTTC
-,-,TRBJ2-2,TRBV11-3,CASSQGLGKRTGLAGELFF,TGTGCCAGCAGCCAGGGCCTAGGGAAACGGACGGGCCTGGCCGGGGAGCTGTTTTTT
-,-,TRBJ2-5,TRBV6-1,CASRDRTEETQYF,TGTGCCAGCAGAGACCGGACAGAAGAGACCCAGTACTTC
-,TRBD2,TRBJ2-1,TRBV11-2,CASSHGRGKGRSYNEQFF,TGTGCCAGCAGCCACGGGCGGGGGAAGGGGAGGTCCTACAATGAGCAGTTCTTC
few,TRBD1,TRBJ2-7,TRBV27,CASSGQVSYEQYF,TGTGCCAGCTCCGGACAGGTCTCCTACGAGCAGTACTTC
-,TRBD2,TRBJ2-1,TRBV19,CASSDTGLAGVHEQFF,TGTGCCAGTAGTGACACGGGACTAGCGGGAGTACATGAGCAGTTCTTC
-,TRBD1,TRBJ1-1,TRBV18,CASSRDRGMNTEAFF,TGTGCCAGCTCACGGGACAGGGGAATGAACACTGAAGCTTTCTTT
-,TRBD1,TRBJ1-5,TRBV28,CASSLRQGSYQPQHF,TGTGCCAGCAGTCTGAGACAGGGGAGCTATCAGCCCCAGCATTTT
-,-,TRBJ1-1,TRBV15,CATSRDPGRGNTEAFF,TGTGCCACCAGCAGAGATCCAGGGAGGGGGAACACTGAAGCTTTCTTT
-,-,TRBJ2-7,TRBV28,CASMEGSYEQYF,TGTGCCAGCATGGAGGGCTCCTACGAGCAGTACTTC
-,TRBD2,TRBJ2-7,TRBV9,CASATGGISYEQYF,TGTGCCAGCGCGACCGGGGGGATTTCCTACGAGCAGTACTTC
-,TRBD2,TRBJ2-7,TRBV25-1,CASSEYGREDSYEQYF,TGTGCCAGCAGTGAATACGGACGGGAGGACTCCTACGAGCAGTACTTC
-,TRBD1,TRBJ1-1,TRBV5-1,CASSESQGFTEAFF,TGCGCCAGCAGCGAGTCACAGGGGTTCACTGAAGCTTTCTTT
-,-,TRBJ1-1,TRBV10-3,CAISESEGTEAFF,TGTGCCATCAGTGAGTCGGAGGGTACTGAAGCTTTCTTT
-,TRBD1,TRBJ1-4,TRBV4-1,CASSQGLLLRGSNEKLFF,TGCGCCAGCAGCCAAGGTCTACTTCTCAGGGGGAGTAATGAAAAACTGTTTTTT
-,-,TRBJ2-1,TRBV11-1,CASSPGGGGVYNEQFF,TGTGCCAGCAGTCCAGGGGGCGGGGGGGTGTACAATGAGCAGTTCTTC
-,-,TRBJ1-2,TRBV29-1,CSVTIVGGDYGYTF,TGCAGCGTGACGATAGTGGGGGGTGACTATGGCTACACCTTC
-,TRBD2,TRBJ2-1,TRBV5-1,CASSPSTSGSSYNEQFF,TGCGCCAGCAGCCCGAGCACTAGCGGAAGCTCCTACAATGAGCAGTTCTTC
few,-,TRBJ1-1,TRBV19,CASIMGRRAFF,TGTGCCAGTATCATGGGGCGCCGAGCTTTCTTT
-,-,TRBJ1-1,TRBV27,CASSRRGSEAFF,TGTGCCAGCAGTCGCAGGGGCTCTGAAGCTTTCTTT
once,TRBD2,TRBJ2-5,TRBV2,CASTGTSGGSETQYF,TGTGCCAGCACGGGGACTAGCGGGGGGTCGGAGACCCAGTACTTC
-,-,TRBJ1-5,TRBV6-4,CASSDPQGGIQPQHF,TGTGCCAGCAGTGACCCTCAGGGAGGTATACAGCCCCAGCATTTT